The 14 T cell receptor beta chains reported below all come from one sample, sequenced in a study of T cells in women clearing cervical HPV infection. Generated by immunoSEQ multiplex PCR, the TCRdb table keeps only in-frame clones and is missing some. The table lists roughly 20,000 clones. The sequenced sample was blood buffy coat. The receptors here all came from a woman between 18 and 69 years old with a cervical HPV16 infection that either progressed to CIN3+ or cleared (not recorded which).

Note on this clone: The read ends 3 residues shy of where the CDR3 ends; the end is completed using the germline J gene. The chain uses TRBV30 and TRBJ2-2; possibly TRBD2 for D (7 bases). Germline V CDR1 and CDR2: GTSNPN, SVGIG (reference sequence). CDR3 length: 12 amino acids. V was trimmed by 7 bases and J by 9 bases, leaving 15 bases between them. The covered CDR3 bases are TGTGCCTCCCGCGCGGGGGCCCGGGAG. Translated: CASRAGARE. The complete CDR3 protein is CASRAGARELFF.

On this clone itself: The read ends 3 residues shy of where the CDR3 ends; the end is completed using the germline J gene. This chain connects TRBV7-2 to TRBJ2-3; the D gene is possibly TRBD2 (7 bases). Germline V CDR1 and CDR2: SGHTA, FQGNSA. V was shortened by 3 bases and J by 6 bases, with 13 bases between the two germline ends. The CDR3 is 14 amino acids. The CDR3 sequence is CASSLGGALDTQYF. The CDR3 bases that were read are TGTGCCAGCAGCTTGGGGGGGGCATTGGATACG.

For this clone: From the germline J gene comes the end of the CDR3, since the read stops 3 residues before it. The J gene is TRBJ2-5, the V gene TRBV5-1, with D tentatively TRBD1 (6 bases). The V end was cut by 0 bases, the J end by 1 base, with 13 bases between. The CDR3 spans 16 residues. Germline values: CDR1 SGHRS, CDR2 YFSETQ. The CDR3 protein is CASSLAVGAGQETQYF. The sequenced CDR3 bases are TGCGCCAGCAGCTTGGCCGTGGGGGCGGGCCAAGAGACC.

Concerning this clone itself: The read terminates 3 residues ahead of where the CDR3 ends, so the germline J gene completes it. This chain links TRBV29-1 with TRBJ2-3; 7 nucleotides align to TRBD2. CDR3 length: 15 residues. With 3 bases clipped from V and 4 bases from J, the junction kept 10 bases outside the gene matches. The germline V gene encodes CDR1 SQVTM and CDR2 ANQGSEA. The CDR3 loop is CSVDGYSGDADTQYF. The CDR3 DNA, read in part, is TGCAGCGTTGATGGTTACAGCGGGGACGCAGATACG.

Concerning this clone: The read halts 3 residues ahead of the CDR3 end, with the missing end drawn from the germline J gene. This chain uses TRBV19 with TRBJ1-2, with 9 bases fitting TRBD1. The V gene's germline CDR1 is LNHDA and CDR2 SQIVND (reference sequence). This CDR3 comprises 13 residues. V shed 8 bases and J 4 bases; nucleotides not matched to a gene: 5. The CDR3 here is CASFGTGSYGYTF. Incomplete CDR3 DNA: TGTGCCAGTTTTGGGACAGGGAGCTATGGC.

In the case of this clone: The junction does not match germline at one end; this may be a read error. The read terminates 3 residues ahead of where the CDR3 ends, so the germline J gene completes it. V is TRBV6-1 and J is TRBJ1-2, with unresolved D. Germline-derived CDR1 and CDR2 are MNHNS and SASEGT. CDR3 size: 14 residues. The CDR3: CASSDVAGLYDYTF. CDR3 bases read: TGTGCCAGCAGTGATGTAGCGGGGTTGTATGAC.

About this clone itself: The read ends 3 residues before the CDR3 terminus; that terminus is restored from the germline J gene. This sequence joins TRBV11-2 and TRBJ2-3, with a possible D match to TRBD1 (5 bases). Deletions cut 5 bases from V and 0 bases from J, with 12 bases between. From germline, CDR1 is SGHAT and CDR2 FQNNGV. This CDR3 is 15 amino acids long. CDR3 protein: CASSRRQSSTDTQYF. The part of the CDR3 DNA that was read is TGTGCCAGCAGCCGCCGACAGTCTAGCACAGATACG.

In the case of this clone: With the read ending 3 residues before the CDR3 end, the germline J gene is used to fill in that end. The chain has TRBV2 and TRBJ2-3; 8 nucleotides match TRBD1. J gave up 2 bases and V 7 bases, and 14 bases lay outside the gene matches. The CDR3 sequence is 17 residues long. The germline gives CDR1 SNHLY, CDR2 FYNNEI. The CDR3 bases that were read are TGTGCCAGCAACCGGTATATGACAGGGGTCTCCACAGATACG. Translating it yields CASNRYMTGVSTDT. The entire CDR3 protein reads CASNRYMTGVSTDTQYF.

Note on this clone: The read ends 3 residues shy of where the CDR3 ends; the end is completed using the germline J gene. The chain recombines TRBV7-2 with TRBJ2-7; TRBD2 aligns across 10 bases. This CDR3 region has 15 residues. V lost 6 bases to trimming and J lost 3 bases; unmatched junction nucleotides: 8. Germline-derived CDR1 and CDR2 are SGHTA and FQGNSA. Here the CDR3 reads CASRSSGGVIYEQYF. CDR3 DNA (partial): TGTGCCAGCAGGTCAAGCGGGGGGGTTATCTACGAG.

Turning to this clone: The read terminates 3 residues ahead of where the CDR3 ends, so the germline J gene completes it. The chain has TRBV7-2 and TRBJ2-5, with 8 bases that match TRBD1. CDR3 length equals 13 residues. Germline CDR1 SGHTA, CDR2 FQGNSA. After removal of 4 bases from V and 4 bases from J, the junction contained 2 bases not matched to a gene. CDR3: CASSSRGLETQYF. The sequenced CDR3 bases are TGTGCCAGCAGCTCCAGGGGGCTAGAGACC. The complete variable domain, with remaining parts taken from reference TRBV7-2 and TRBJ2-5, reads GAGVSQSPSNKVTEKGKDVELRCDPISGHTALYWYRQSLGQGLEFLIYFQGNSAPDKSGLPSDRFSAERTGGSVSTLTIQRTQQEDSAVYLCASSSRGLETQYFGPGTRLLVL.

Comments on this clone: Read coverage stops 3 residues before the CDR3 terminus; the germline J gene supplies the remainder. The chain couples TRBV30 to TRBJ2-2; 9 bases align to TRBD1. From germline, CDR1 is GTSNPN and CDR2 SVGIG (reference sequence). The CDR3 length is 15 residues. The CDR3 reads CAWSVEGQGRSPLFF. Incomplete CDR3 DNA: TGTGCCTGGAGTGTCGAGGGACAGGGCAGATCACCG.

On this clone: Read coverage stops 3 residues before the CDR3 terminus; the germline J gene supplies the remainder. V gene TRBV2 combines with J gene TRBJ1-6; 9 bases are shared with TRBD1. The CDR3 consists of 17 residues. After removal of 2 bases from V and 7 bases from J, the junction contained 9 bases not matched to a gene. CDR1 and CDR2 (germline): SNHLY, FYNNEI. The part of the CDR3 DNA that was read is TGTGCCAGCAGTGAAAGAGGGACAGGGAGAGGAAATTCACCC. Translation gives CASSERGTGRGNSP. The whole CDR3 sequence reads CASSERGTGRGNSPLHF. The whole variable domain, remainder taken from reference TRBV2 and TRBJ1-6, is EPEVTQTPSHQVTQMGQEVILRCVPISNHLYFYWYRQILGQKVEFLVSFYNNEISEKSEIFDDQFSVERPDGSNFTLKIRSTKLEDSAMYFCASSERGTGRGNSPLHFGNGTRLTVT.

The CDR3 loop is CAWSVPRGSSYNSPLFF. The part of the CDR3 DNA that was read is TGTGCCTGGAGTGTCCCGAGGGGGAGCTCCTATAATTCACCA. The chain links TRBV30 to TRBJ1-4; D perhaps matches TRBD1 (6 bases). The CDR3 extends 3 residues past the end of the read, so its final part is completed from the germline J gene. From germline, CDR1 is GTSNPN and CDR2 SVGIG (reference sequence). The CDR3 consists of 17 residues.

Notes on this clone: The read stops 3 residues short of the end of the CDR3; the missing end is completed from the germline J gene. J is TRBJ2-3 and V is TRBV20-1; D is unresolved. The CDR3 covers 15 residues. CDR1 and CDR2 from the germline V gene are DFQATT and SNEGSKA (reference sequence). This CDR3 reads CSASSVSNSNQPQYF. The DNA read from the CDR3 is TGCAGTGCTAGTTCAGTCTCGAATAGCAATCAGCCG.